The T cell receptor (beta chain) described here comes from a study of blood T cell repertoires in COVID-19. Participant-reported clinical history was the basis for cohort assignment. V dropped 6 bases and J dropped 10; count of bases not matched to a gene: 13. Germline V lookup: CDR1 SGHAT, CDR2 FQNNGV. The CDR3 consists of 15 residues. Methods used by the authors: Researchers report that nucleated cell counts were estimated from reference gene primer amplification. The table came from immunoSEQ multiplex PCR; TCRdb's copy has only in-frame clones and leaves some out. V and J calls and clone size follow that table, whereas D and trimming were derived from the DNA. The repertoire consists of about 360,000 clones, with approximately 87% occurring once and the leading ten covering 1.3%.

The V gene is TRBV11-2, the J gene TRBJ2-1; 9 nucleotides agree with TRBD2. The TCR comes from a man younger than 45 who had recovered from COVID-19. The sequenced sample consisted of PBMCs or T cells enriched from blood (not recorded which). The DNA of the CDR3 is TGTGCCAGCAGAAAGGCGGGGGGGCCCGGTAAAGAGCAGTTCTTC. Translated: CASRKAGGPGKEQFF.